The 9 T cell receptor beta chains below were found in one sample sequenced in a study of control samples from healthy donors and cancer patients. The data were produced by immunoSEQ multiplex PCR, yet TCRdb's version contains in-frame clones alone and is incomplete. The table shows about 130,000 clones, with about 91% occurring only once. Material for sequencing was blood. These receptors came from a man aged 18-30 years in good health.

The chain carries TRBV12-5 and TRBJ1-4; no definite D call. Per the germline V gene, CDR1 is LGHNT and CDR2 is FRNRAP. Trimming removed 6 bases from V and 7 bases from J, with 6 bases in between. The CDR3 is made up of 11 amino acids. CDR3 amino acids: CASGASEKLFF. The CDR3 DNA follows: TGTGCTAGTGGGGCCTCTGAAAAACTGTTTTTT. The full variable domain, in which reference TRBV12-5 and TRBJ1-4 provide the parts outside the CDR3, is DARVTQTPRHKVTEMGQEVTMRCQPILGHNTVFWYRQTMMQGLELLAYFRNRAPLDDSGMPKDRFSAEMPDATLATLKIQPSEPRDSAVYFCASGASEKLFFGSGTQLSVL.

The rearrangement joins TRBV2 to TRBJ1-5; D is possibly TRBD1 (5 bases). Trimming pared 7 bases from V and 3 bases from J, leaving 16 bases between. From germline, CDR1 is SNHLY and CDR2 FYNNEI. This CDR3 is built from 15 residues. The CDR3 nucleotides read TGTGCCAGCACCGTAGAAAAGGGGCCCAATCAGCCCCAGCATTTT. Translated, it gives CASTVEKGPNQPQHF.

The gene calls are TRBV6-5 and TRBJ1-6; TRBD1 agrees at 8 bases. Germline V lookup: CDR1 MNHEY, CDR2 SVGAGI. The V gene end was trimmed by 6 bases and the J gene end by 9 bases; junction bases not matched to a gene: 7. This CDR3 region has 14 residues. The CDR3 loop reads CASSPDRVGSPLHF. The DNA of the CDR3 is TGTGCCAGCAGCCCGGACAGGGTGGGTTCACCCCTCCACTTT.

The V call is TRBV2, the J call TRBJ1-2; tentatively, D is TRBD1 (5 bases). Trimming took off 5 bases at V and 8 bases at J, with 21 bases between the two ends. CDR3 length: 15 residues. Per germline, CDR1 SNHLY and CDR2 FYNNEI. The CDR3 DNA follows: TGTGCCAGCAGTTACCTCTTCCCTGGGGGGTACGGCTACACCTTC. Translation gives CASSYLFPGGYGYTF.

The CDR3 coding sequence is TGCAGCGCCGATCCCCTCTATGGCTACACCTTC. Protein sequence: CSADPLYGYTF. This rearrangement joins TRBV29-1 to TRBJ1-2; D unresolved. The length of the CDR3 is 11 residues. From germline, CDR1 is SQVTM and CDR2 ANQGSEA. Between the trimmed V and J ends, which lost 7 bases and 4 bases, there was a span of 10 bases.

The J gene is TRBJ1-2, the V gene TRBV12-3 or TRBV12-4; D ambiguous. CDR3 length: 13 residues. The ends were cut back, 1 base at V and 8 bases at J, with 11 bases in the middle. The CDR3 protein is CASSLGRGLGYTF. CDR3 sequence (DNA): TGTGCCAGCAGTTTAGGCAGAGGACTCGGCTACACCTTC.

The CDR3 sequence is CSVEARNSYGYTF. DNA of the CDR3: TGCAGCGTTGAAGCTAGAAATAGCTATGGCTACACCTTC. This sequence joins TRBV29-1 and TRBJ1-2; no definite D call. Trimming took 1 base from V and 4 from J, leaving 10 bases between them. This CDR3 comprises 13 residues. Germline assignment: CDR1 SQVTM and CDR2 ANQGSEA.

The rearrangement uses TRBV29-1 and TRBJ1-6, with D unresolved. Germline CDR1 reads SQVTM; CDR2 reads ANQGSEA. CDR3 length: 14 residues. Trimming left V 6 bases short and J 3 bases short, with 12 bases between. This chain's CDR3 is CSVPPEDYNSPLHF. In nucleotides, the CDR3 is TGCAGCGTGCCTCCGGAAGACTATAATTCACCCCTCCACTTT.

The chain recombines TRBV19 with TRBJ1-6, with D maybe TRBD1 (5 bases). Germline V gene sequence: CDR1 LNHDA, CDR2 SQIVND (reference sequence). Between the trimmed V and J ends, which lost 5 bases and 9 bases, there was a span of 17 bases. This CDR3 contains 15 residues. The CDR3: CASSSRDGGSSPLHF. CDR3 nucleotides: TGTGCCAGTAGTTCCAGGGACGGGGGAAGTTCACCCCTCCACTTT.